This entry describes one TCR beta chain. The sample comes from a study of OX40 agonist ivuxolimab in advanced cancers. Germline V lookup: CDR1 SGHRS, CDR2 YFSETQ. After removal of 6 bases from V and 3 bases from J, the junction contained 4 bases not matched to a gene. CDR3 size: 14 residues. Collection of blood occurred at baseline, at cycle 4 day 1, and at cycle 7 day 1. Method: immunoSEQ multiplex PCR; TCRdb's copy keeps in-frame clones and lacks some. The repertoire holds tens of thousands of clones, with around 80% as singletons. This chain joins TRBV5-1 and TRBJ2-2; TRBD1 agrees at 8 bases. The TCR was taken from an adult with an advanced solid tumor such as melanoma, head and neck, liver or kidney cancer. The sequenced sample was CD4+ or CD8+ T cells sorted from blood, obtained in a trial of the OX40 agonist ivuxolimab. The DNA for the CDR3 is TGCGCCAGCAATTTACAGGGGGACACCGGGGAGCTGTTTTTT. Its translation is CASNLQGDTGELFF.